These 10 T cell receptor beta chains originate from one sample sequenced in a study of early T cells in non-severe SARS-CoV-2 infection. TCRdb used MiXCR to reprocess the 5' RACE reads, holding one entry per CDR3 protein. The sample carries approximately 50,000 distinct CDR3 sequences, approximately 8.5% recorded once. Sequencing was performed on whole blood. The receptor set was obtained from an adult who was a healthcare worker with PCR-confirmed SARS-CoV-2 infection or an uninfected control (not recorded which).

The chain combines TRBV28 with TRBJ2-7, with TRBD1 matching over 7 bases. The germline V gene encodes CDR1 MDHEN and CDR2 SYDVKM. This CDR3 region has 11 residues. This chain's CDR3 is CASSSMDRWSV. The CDR3 DNA follows: TGTGCCAGCAGCAGCATGGACAGGTGGTCTGTC.

This clonotype has only a few counts. The V and J genes are TRBV29-1 and TRBJ2-1, with 12 bases identical to TRBD2. The V segment lost 7 bases and the J segment 0 bases; nucleotides outside the gene matches: 10. CDR1 and CDR2 (germline): SQVTM, ANQGSEA. The CDR3 length is 17 residues. CDR3 coding DNA: TGCAGCGCCTTACTAGCGGGAGGTGGGGGCTCCTACAATGAGCAGTTCTTC. Translated, it gives CSALLAGGGGSYNEQFF.

The sample holds many counts of this clonotype. V gene TRBV4-2 combines with J gene TRBJ2-7; D gene uncertain. The CDR3 contains 16 residues. The V end was cut by 1 base, the J end by 4 bases, with 17 bases between. Germline V gene data show CDR1 as LGHNA and CDR2 as YNFKEQ. Written as DNA, the CDR3 is TGTGCCAGCAGCCAAGTGTCTCTACCGGCCATATACGAGCAGTACTTC. Its protein is CASSQVSLPAIYEQYF.

The table lists this clonotype with many counts. The chain uses TRBV6-4 and TRBJ2-1; TRBD2 matches 7 bases. The V gene's germline CDR1 is MRHNA and CDR2 SNTAGT. CDR3 length equals 13 residues. V shed 0 bases, J shed 13 bases, and the junction held 6 bases outside the gene matches. The CDR3 protein is CASSDSSLTSQFF. DNA for the CDR3: TGTGCCAGCAGTGACTCGTCGTTGACTAGCCAGTTCTTC.

This clonotype was seen ten or more times. The CDR3 nucleotides are TGTGCCAGCAGCAACGGACTAGCGGGTCCCACAGATACGCAGTATTTT. Translating it yields CASSNGLAGPTDTQYF. This chain connects TRBV5-4 to TRBJ2-3, with TRBD2 matching over 11 bases. The germline gives CDR1 SGHNT, CDR2 YYREEE (reference sequence). Trimming cost V 4 bases and J 2 bases; bases outside gene matches: 6. The CDR3 extends over 16 amino acids.

The V call is TRBV5-1, the J call TRBJ1-1; D remains ambiguous. CDR1 and CDR2 (germline): SGHRS, YFSETQ. V was pared by 3 bases and J by 4 bases, with 10 bases between. The CDR3 runs 13 residues. The CDR3 loop is CASSSSGGTEAFF. For the CDR3, the DNA is TGCGCCAGCAGCTCTTCTGGCGGCACTGAAGCTTTCTTT. Together with reference TRBV5-1 and TRBJ1-1, the CDR3 gives the full variable domain: KAGVTQTPRYLIKTRGQQVTLSCSPISGHRSVSWYQQTPGQGLQFLFEYFSETQRNKGNFPGRFSGRQFSNSRSEMNVSTLELGDSALYLCASSSSGGTEAFFGQGTRLTVV.

This clonotype was seen at least ten times. This chain connects TRBV5-6 to TRBJ2-1; D is uncertain. CDR3 length equals 15 residues. V lost 0 bases and J lost 1, with 8 bases in between. In germline, CDR1 is SGHDT, CDR2 YYEEEE. CDR3 sequence (DNA): TGTGCCAGCAGCTTGGGAACGGAATCCTACAATGAGCAGTTCTTC. Translating gives CASSLGTESYNEQFF.

This clonotype was observed a few times. CDR3 in DNA: TGCAGTGCTCCCGTGGGGACCCTTAGGAGGGGGGAGCAGTACTTC. Its protein is CSAPVGTLRRGEQYF. The chain is built from TRBV20-1 and TRBJ2-7, with D possibly called TRBD1 or TRBD2 (6 bases each). CDR3 length: 15 residues. Trimming removed 5 bases at V and 7 bases at J, with 24 bases between. CDR1 and CDR2 (germline): DFQATT, SNEGSKA (reference sequence).

By frequency in the sample, this clonotype is medium-sized. The V and J genes are TRBV5-1 and TRBJ2-2; D unresolved. Trimming removed 0 bases from V and 0 bases from J, with 9 bases in between. The germline V gene encodes CDR1 SGHRS and CDR2 YFSETQ. This CDR3 is 16 amino acids long. CDR3 nucleotide sequence: TGCGCCAGCAGCTTGGAACCCCCCTCGAACACCGGGGAGCTGTTTTTT. Translation: CASSLEPPSNTGELFF.

The V gene is TRBV14, the J gene TRBJ2-1; the match to TRBD1 covers 9 bases. The CDR3 contains 14 residues. The germline V gene has CDR1 SGHDN and CDR2 FVKESK. Germline trimming cut 4 bases from V and 6 bases from J; bases unmatched to any gene: 4. In nucleotides, the CDR3 is TGTGCCAGCAGCCTCGGGACAGGGCTCAATGAGCAGTTCTTC. Translation gives CASSLGTGLNEQFF.